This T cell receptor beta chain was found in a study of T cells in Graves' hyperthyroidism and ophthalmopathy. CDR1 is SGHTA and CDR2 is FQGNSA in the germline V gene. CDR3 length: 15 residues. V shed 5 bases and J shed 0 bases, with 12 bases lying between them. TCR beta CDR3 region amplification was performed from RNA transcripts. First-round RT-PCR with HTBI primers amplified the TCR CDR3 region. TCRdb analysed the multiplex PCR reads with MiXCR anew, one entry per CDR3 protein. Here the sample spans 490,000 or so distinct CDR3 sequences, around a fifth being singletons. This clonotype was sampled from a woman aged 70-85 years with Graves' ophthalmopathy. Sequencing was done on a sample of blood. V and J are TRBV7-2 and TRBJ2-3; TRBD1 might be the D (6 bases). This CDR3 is CASSPDRSSTDTQYF. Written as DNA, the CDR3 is TGTGCCAGCAGCCCGGACAGATCTAGCACAGATACGCAGTATTTT.